The sequence of this T cell receptor beta chain was determined in a study of T-cell reconstitution after alpha-beta-depleted transplantation in children. Study results and caveats: T-cell counts and diversity at one year post-transplant came mainly from newly produced T cells. Several hundred expanded graft clones reportedly gave rise to the alpha-beta T cells present about two months after transplant.

The CDR3 is 12 amino acids. V lost 2 bases, J lost 3 bases, and 4 bases lay in between. Germline V lookup: CDR1 LGHNA, CDR2 YNFKEQ. Turning to this clonotype: Its specificity is unknown.

TCRbeta library construction was performed incorporating unique molecular identifiers. TCRdb processed the PCR reads anew with MiXCR; each CDR3 protein has one entry. The sample consists of 600,000 to 800,000 distinct CDR3 sequences, 13% of them appearing once. This chain joins TRBV4-2 and TRBJ2-5; no reliable D call. The TCR comes from a girl aged 2 to 10 with congenital amegakaryocytic thrombocytopenia, due to receive a stem cell transplant. The sample consisted of PBMCs, taken before TCRalphabeta/CD19-depleted stem cell transplant. CDR3 sequence reads: CASSQTEETQYF. For the CDR3, the DNA is TGTGCCAGCAGCCAAACAGAAGAGACCCAGTACTTC.